This passage covers 15 T cell receptor beta chains from one sample sequenced in a study of blood T cell repertoires in COVID-19 (TCRdb year 2020). The library was obtained by the immunoSEQ multiplex PCR assay. The table comes from immuneACCESS by way of TCRdb, which keeps in-frame sequences with V and J called. Part of the clones is missing from these tables; in studies checked, under half for an unresolved V gene and the rest for unknown reasons. The sample contains 250,000 to 300,000 clones, roughly nine tenths of them found a single time. The ten largest clones represent less than 2% of the sample. Sample: PBMCs or T cells enriched from blood (not recorded which). These receptors were obtained from a woman aged 40 to 50 who had recovered from COVID-19.

The V and J genes are TRBV5-1 and TRBJ2-3, with D possibly matching TRBD1 (6 bases). The CDR3 has 15 residues. Germline V gene lookup returns CDR1 SGHRS and CDR2 YFSETQ. The CDR3 DNA sequence: TGCGCGACCAGCCCTACAGGGATGGGTACAGATACGCAGTATTTT. Its protein product is CATSPTGMGTDTQYF.

The V and J genes are TRBV5-5 and TRBJ2-1; D might be TRBD2 (6 bases). Germline CDR1 is SGHKS and CDR2 is YYEKEE (reference sequence). The CDR3 spans 16 residues. The V end was cut by 0 bases, the J end by 2 bases, with 12 bases between. CDR3 sequence reads: CASSLVGGTTYNEQFF. CDR3 nucleotide sequence: TGTGCCAGCAGCTTGGTCGGGGGAACAACCTACAATGAGCAGTTCTTC.

This chain connects TRBV19 to TRBJ2-4; 7 bases map to TRBD1. Unmatched junction bases numbered 8, after V lost 5 bases and J lost 1 base. CDR1 and CDR2 (germline): LNHDA, SQIVND (reference sequence). The CDR3 covers 16 residues. The CDR3 region has the DNA TGTGCCAGTAGTCAACAGGGGAGCTCGGCCAAAAACATTCAGTACTTC. The encoded protein is CASSQQGSSAKNIQYF. The complete variable domain, with remaining parts taken from reference TRBV19 and TRBJ2-4, reads DGGITQSPKYLFRKEGQNVTLSCEQNLNHDAMYWYRQDPGQGLRLIYYSQIVNDFQKGDIAEGYSVSREKKESFPLTVTSAQKNPTAFYLCASSQQGSSAKNIQYFGAGTRLSVL.

In DNA, the CDR3 is TGTGCCACCAGCAGAGAAAAGTATAGCGAGCACGAGCAGTACTTC. It encodes CATSREKYSEHEQYF. This chain uses TRBV15 with TRBJ2-7; D is possibly TRBD2 (5 bases). CDR3 length: 15 residues. The V end was cut by 0 bases, the J end by 5 bases, with 14 bases between. In germline, CDR1 is LNHNV, CDR2 YYDKDF (reference sequence).

This sequence joins TRBV7-2 and TRBJ2-6, with D perhaps matching TRBD1 (5 bases). V lost 3 bases and J 10 bases, leaving 7 bases between the germline ends. Germline V CDR1 and CDR2: SGHTA, FQGNSA. CDR3 size: 12 residues. CDR3 sequence reads: CASSLGLNVLTF. DNA for the CDR3: TGTGCCAGCAGCTTGGGGCTTAACGTCCTGACTTTC.

The chain couples TRBV9 to TRBJ2-7; 11 positions match TRBD2. Germline loops: CDR1 SGDLS, CDR2 YYNGEE. V was pared by 0 bases and J by 2 bases, with 4 bases of the junction left unmatched. This CDR3 spans 16 amino acids. CDR3 protein: CASSVAPLAGAYEQYF. The CDR3 nucleotides are TGTGCCAGCAGCGTAGCTCCACTAGCGGGGGCCTACGAGCAGTACTTC.

The V gene is TRBV5-5, the J gene TRBJ2-1; a weak D match, TRBD2 (5 bases). Germline V CDR1 and CDR2: SGHKS, YYEKEE (reference sequence). The CDR3 totals 15 residues. V was clipped by 4 bases and J by 2 bases, with 13 bases between them. CDR3 nucleotides: TGTGCCAGCAGCCTCCATTTACTAGCCTACAATGAGCAGTTCTTC. Protein: CASSLHLLAYNEQFF.

The rearrangement uses TRBV7-2 and TRBJ1-6; 9 bases agree with TRBD1. The CDR3 loop spans 13 amino acids. The trim removed 3 bases at V and 9 bases at J, leaving 0 bases unmatched. CDR1 and CDR2 from the germline V gene are SGHTA and FQGNSA. DNA of the CDR3: TGTGCCAGCAGCTTGGACAGGGGTTCACCCCTCCACTTT. Amino acids: CASSLDRGSPLHF.

The chain links TRBV12-5 to TRBJ2-2, with 7 bases fitting TRBD2. Germline CDR1 and CDR2: LGHNT and FRNRAP. J gave up 2 bases and V 5 bases, and 8 bases lay outside the gene matches. This CDR3 contains 16 residues. CDR3 coding DNA: TGTGCTAGTGGTCGATCCGGGACTACAAACACCGGGGAGCTGTTTTTT. This gives the protein CASGRSGTTNTGELFF.

This chain uses TRBV10-3 with TRBJ1-1; D uncertain. This CDR3 contains 14 residues. CDR1 and CDR2 from the germline V gene are ENHRY and SYGVKD. Trimming cost V 2 bases and J 5 bases, with 12 bases left between them. CDR3 protein: CAISEEGEVTEAFF. Written as DNA, the CDR3 is TGTGCCATCAGTGAGGAGGGAGAGGTGACTGAAGCTTTCTTT.

The chain couples TRBV19 to TRBJ2-1, with a possible D match to TRBD1 (5 bases). Germline lookup yields CDR1 LNHDA and CDR2 SQIVND (reference sequence). Between the trimmed V and J ends, which lost 1 base and 8 bases, there was a span of 12 bases. The CDR3 extends over 14 amino acids. The CDR3 sequence is CASSIARAWDEQFF. The CDR3, as DNA: TGTGCCAGTAGTATAGCCAGGGCTTGGGATGAGCAGTTCTTC.

The chain uses TRBV27 and TRBJ1-1, with TRBD1 matching over 8 bases. The germline V gene encodes CDR1 MNHEY and CDR2 SMNVEV (reference sequence). Germline trimming cut 5 bases from V and 1 base from J; bases unmatched to any gene: 6. CDR3 length: 15 residues. As DNA, the CDR3 is TGTGCCAGCAGTCCCTGGACAGGGAAGAACACTGAAGCTTTCTTT. It yields the protein CASSPWTGKNTEAFF.

The gene calls are TRBV27 and TRBJ2-3; 10 bases map to TRBD2. The CDR3 covers 18 residues. Losses at the gene ends were 5 bases for V and 6 bases for J; bases not matched to a gene: 17. Germline V CDR1 and CDR2: MNHEY, SMNVEV (reference sequence). The CDR3 spells CASSPLSLSGRTTDTQYF. The CDR3 region has the DNA TGTGCCAGCAGTCCATTATCTCTTAGCGGGAGGACTACTGATACGCAGTATTTT.

The rearrangement uses TRBV4-1 and TRBJ2-7; 9 bases fit TRBD1. Looked up from germline, CDR1 is MGHRA and CDR2 is YSYEKL. The CDR3 spans 16 residues. V shed 3 bases, J shed 2 bases, and the junction held 8 bases outside the gene matches. This CDR3 reads CASSHLTGGATYEQYF. The CDR3 bases are TGCGCCAGCAGCCACCTCACAGGGGGCGCAACCTACGAGCAGTACTTC.

This chain connects TRBV5-6 to TRBJ1-1; no reliable D call. The V end lost 0 bases, the J end lost 4 bases, and 16 bases lay between the germline ends. This CDR3 comprises 16 residues. In germline, CDR1 is SGHDT, CDR2 YYEEEE. CDR3 protein: CASSLALGEGITEAFF. The CDR3, as DNA: TGTGCCAGCAGCTTGGCCCTCGGGGAGGGTATCACTGAAGCTTTCTTT. Full variable domain (remainder filled in from reference TRBV5-6 and TRBJ1-1): DAGVTQSPTHLIKTRGQQVTLRCSPKSGHDTVSWYQQALGQGPQFIFQYYEEEERQRGNFPDRFSGHQFPNYSSELNVNALLLGDSALYLCASSLALGEGITEAFFGQGTRLTVV.